This T cell receptor (beta chain) comes out of a study of cytomegalovirus exposure and HLA in healthy donors. Study-level points and caveats: TCR beta sequences reportedly predicted most subjects' HLA-A and HLA-B alleles accurately. Most TCR beta V segments were productive about 87% or about 30% of the time in an earlier analysis. Specificity of a few CMV-associated chains for CMV antigens was verified in vitro.

The V and J ends lost 4 bases and 1 base respectively, with 14 bases between them. The CDR3 has 15 residues. CDR1 and CDR2 from the germline V gene are SGDLS and YYNGEE. In the PCR, 60 Vbeta and 13 Jbeta primers were used. Clones were read by immunoSEQ multiplex PCR, and TCRdb kept only the in-frame ones, dropping some. This sample has about 140,000 clones; about 72% occur once, and the top ten carry 2% to 2.5%. In its sample, this clone was seen once. Its antigen is unidentified. The TCR was taken from a middle-aged man in good health and CMV-seronegative. Sequenced input: PBMCs. The V call is TRBV9, the J call TRBJ1-1, with D possibly being TRBD1 (6 bases). CDR3 sequence (DNA): TGTGCCAGCAGCCCAGGGGATATGGGGAACACTGAAGCTTTCTTT. As protein: CASSPGDMGNTEAFF.